A single TCR beta chain is shown here with its context. Its antigen is still unknown. Per germline, CDR1 SNHLY and CDR2 FYNNEI. CDR3 length equals 12 residues. V shed 6 bases and J 8 bases; nucleotides not matched to a gene: 1. Assay used: immunoSEQ multiplex PCR; TCRdb lists only in-frame clones, some missing. The sample carries under 200,000 clones, around nine tenths recorded once. The data derive from a study of cytomegalovirus exposure and HLA in healthy donors. Study-wide results and caveats: In vitro, a few CMV-associated chains proved specific for CMV antigens. A later analysis found first-cohort TCR clusters tended to co-occur in the 95 to 150 validation repertoires.

The V call is TRBV2, the J call TRBJ1-4; 9 nucleotides match TRBD1. The clonotype originates from a man between 18 and 29 years old in good health and CMV-seropositive. The sequenced material came from PBMCs. The CDR3 DNA sequence: TGTGCCAGCAGGGGGACAGGGGAAAAACTGTTTTTT. The encoded protein is CASRGTGEKLFF.